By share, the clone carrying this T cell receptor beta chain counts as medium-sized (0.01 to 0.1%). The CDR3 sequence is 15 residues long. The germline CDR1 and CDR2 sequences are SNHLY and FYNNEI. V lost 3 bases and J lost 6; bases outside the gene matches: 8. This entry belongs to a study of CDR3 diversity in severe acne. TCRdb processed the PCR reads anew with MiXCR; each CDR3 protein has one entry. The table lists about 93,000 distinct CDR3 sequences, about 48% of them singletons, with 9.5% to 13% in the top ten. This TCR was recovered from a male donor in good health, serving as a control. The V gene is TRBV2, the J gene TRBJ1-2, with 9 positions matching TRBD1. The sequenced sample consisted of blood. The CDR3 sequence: CASSESGQGGDGYTF. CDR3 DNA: TGTGCCAGCAGTGAGTCGGGACAGGGTGGAGATGGCTACACCTTC.